This is a list of T cell receptor beta chains from one sample in a study of T cell clonotyping in hematopoietic cell transplantation. The repertoire was sequenced with immunoSEQ multiplex PCR; TCRdb's copy has only in-frame clones and lacks some. The data show 35,000 to 45,000 clones, over 75% seen once. The sample comprised peripheral blood mononuclear cells. These receptors were taken from a woman aged 40 to 49 in good health. Some clones in this sample may be carry-over from other donors' samples. Both conserved end residues are part of each CDR3. Fields, in order: CDR3 protein, D gene, J gene, V gene, clone size. A D gene is named only where the DNA matches it firmly. Size is omitted from some rows. Given values are once, few, many or a class for expanded clones.

CDR3aa: CASSYSYGLEEKLFF
d_gene: .
j_gene: TRBJ1-4
v_gene: TRBV6-5
abundance: once

CDR3aa: CASRDLTEGPDTQYF
d_gene: .
j_gene: TRBJ2-3
v_gene: TRBV11-2
abundance: .

CDR3aa: CASSRDIDTEAFF
d_gene: .
j_gene: TRBJ1-1
v_gene: TRBV5-8
abundance: .

CDR3aa: CASSSGGRIHGYTF
d_gene: .
j_gene: TRBJ1-2
v_gene: TRBV7-9
abundance: once

CDR3aa: CASSQLAGVGTQYF
d_gene: TRBD2
j_gene: TRBJ2-5
v_gene: TRBV7-3
abundance: .

CDR3aa: CVGQREVADTQYF
d_gene: TRBD2
j_gene: TRBJ2-3
v_gene: TRBV7-9
abundance: .

CDR3aa: CASSVTSGYNGELFF
d_gene: TRBD2
j_gene: TRBJ2-2
v_gene: TRBV9
abundance: .

CDR3aa: CASSQQGAYEQYF
d_gene: TRBD1
j_gene: TRBJ2-7
v_gene: TRBV19
abundance: .

CDR3aa: CSARLQAVSFF
d_gene: .
j_gene: TRBJ1-4
v_gene: TRBV20-1
abundance: .

CDR3aa: CASNQDRGDNEQYF
d_gene: TRBD1
j_gene: TRBJ2-7
v_gene: TRBV2
abundance: .

CDR3aa: CASSLNRDRGNGYTF
d_gene: TRBD1
j_gene: TRBJ1-2
v_gene: TRBV7-2
abundance: .

CDR3aa: CASSFTAVANYGYTF
d_gene: .
j_gene: TRBJ1-2
v_gene: TRBV11-2
abundance: .

CDR3aa: CASSALAGGPDTQYF
d_gene: TRBD2
j_gene: TRBJ2-3
v_gene: TRBV6-1
abundance: .

CDR3aa: CAWNRFGIPDREAFF
d_gene: .
j_gene: TRBJ1-1
v_gene: TRBV30
abundance: once

CDR3aa: CASSPRYSGGDIQYF
d_gene: .
j_gene: TRBJ2-4
v_gene: TRBV5-1
abundance: .

CDR3aa: CASSRSPGEQTEAFF
d_gene: .
j_gene: TRBJ1-1
v_gene: TRBV5-4
abundance: .

CDR3aa: CASSQDSGLTYEQYF
d_gene: .
j_gene: TRBJ2-7
v_gene: TRBV18
abundance: .